The next 11 T cell receptor beta chains were all read from a single sample in a study of T-cell memory formation after mild COVID-19. MiXCR was run by TCRdb on the 5' RACE reads, yielding one entry per CDR3 protein. The table records just under 550,000 distinct CDR3 sequences, approximately 20% of them present only once. Sequencing input: PBMCs or a T cell subset sorted from them (not recorded which). These receptors came from an adult woman who had mild COVID-19 (a few samples of this study predate the infection). Cell type and time point are not known.

The CDR3 DNA is TGCGCCAGCAGCCAGGGACTAGCGGAAGAGACCCAGTACTTC. Its protein is CASSQGLAEETQYF. The chain links TRBV4-3 to TRBJ2-5; 11 nucleotides agree with TRBD2. V lost 3 bases, J lost 3 bases, and 0 bases stayed unmatched. CDR3 length: 14 amino acids. Looked up from germline, CDR1 is LGHNA and CDR2 is YSLEER.

The CDR3 region is CASSREGYTEAFF. The CDR3 nucleotides read TGTGCCAGCAGCCGGGAGGGGTACACTGAAGCTTTCTTT. V gene TRBV11-3 combines with J gene TRBJ1-1; maybe TRBD1 (5 bases). The ends were cut back, 5 bases at V and 3 bases at J, with 10 bases in the middle. Germline CDR1 SGHNT, CDR2 YENEEA. CDR3 size: 13 residues.

This clonotype came up a few times. V gene TRBV6-1 combines with J gene TRBJ2-7, with D maybe TRBD1 (6 bases). The CDR3 loop spans 14 amino acids. Per the germline V gene, CDR1 is MNHNS and CDR2 is SASEGT. Trimming took off 4 bases at V and 0 bases at J, with 10 bases between the two ends. The DNA for the CDR3 is TGTGCCAGCAGTGGTGGACAGAGCTCCTACGAGCAGTACTTC. This codes for CASSGGQSSYEQYF.

The gene calls are TRBV12-3 or TRBV12-4 and TRBJ2-1, with unresolved D. The CDR3 has 15 amino acids. V lost 4 bases and J 4 bases, leaving 14 bases between the germline ends. The CDR3 DNA reads TGTGCCAGCAGTTCGGCCAGCCTGATATACAATGAGCAGTTCTTC. This gives the protein CASSSASLIYNEQFF.

The CDR3 DNA is TGTGCCAGTAGGAAATCGCAGGGGACCTACGAGCAGTACTTC. Protein: CASRKSQGTYEQYF. The chain carries TRBV19 and TRBJ2-7; maybe TRBD1 (6 bases). Trimming took off 6 bases at V and 2 bases at J, with 14 bases between the two ends. The CDR3 has 14 residues. CDR1 and CDR2 from the germline V gene are LNHDA and SQIVND (reference sequence).

J is TRBJ1-5 and V is TRBV12-3 or TRBV12-4; 11 nucleotides line up with TRBD1. The ends lost 5 bases at V and 1 base at J; junction bases unmatched: 4. The CDR3 runs 16 residues. CDR3 in amino acids: CASSGQGAASNQPQHF. The CDR3 nucleotides are TGTGCCAGCAGTGGACAGGGGGCAGCGAGCAATCAGCCCCAGCATTTT.

This chain joins TRBV5-1 and TRBJ2-2; D is undetermined. Per germline, CDR1 SGHRS and CDR2 YFSETQ. V was cut by 6 bases and J by 1 base, with 4 bases left in between. The CDR3 has 12 residues. CDR3 in DNA: TGCGCCAGCAACGGGAACACCGGGGAGCTGTTTTTT. Translating it yields CASNGNTGELFF.

The chain employs TRBV20-1 and TRBJ2-3, with D unresolved. The V end lost 0 bases, the J end lost 2 bases, and 18 bases lay between the germline ends. Germline V gives CDR1 DFQATT, CDR2 SNEGSKA (reference sequence). The CDR3 length is 17 residues. The CDR3 sequence: CSARDVLEQTFTDTQYF. The CDR3 DNA reads TGCAGTGCTAGAGATGTCCTGGAGCAGACTTTCACAGATACGCAGTATTTT.

This clonotype was seen a few times. The V gene is TRBV6-6, the J gene TRBJ1-1; no clear D gene. CDR1 and CDR2 (germline): MNHNY, SVGAGI (reference sequence). The length of the CDR3 is 14 residues. V lost 2 bases, J lost 0 bases, and 7 bases lay in between. The CDR3 DNA is TGTGCCAGCAGTTACCGAGACGTGAACACTGAAGCTTTCTTT. Translating it yields CASSYRDVNTEAFF.

This clonotype was detected a few times. The rearrangement joins TRBV2 to TRBJ2-7; 8 bases fit TRBD1. The germline gives CDR1 SNHLY, CDR2 FYNNEI. This CDR3 is built from 13 residues. V shed 6 bases and J 4 bases; nucleotides not matched to a gene: 5. In DNA, the CDR3 is TGTGCCAGCAGGGGGACAGGATTTTACGAGCAGTACTTC. This translates into CASRGTGFYEQYF.

This sequence joins TRBV27 and TRBJ2-5; no definite D call. This CDR3 has 14 residues. The ends were cut back, 6 bases at V and 5 bases at J, with 16 bases in the middle. Germline CDR1 and CDR2: MNHEY and SMNVEV (reference sequence). CDR3 amino acids: CASSSHNEGETQYF. In DNA, the CDR3 is TGTGCCAGCAGCTCCCATAACGAAGGGGAGACCCAGTACTTC.